Described below is a single TCR beta chain sequence and its context. The sample belongs to a study of prognosis after radiotherapy for stage I lung cancer. Looking at the study overall: Distant metastasis occurred in a few patients at a median of approximately 7 months after radiotherapy, while fewer than 17 showed no significant progression.

Two rounds of multiplex PCR amplified TCR beta CDR3 from genomic DNA. The first round of PCR was done with primers that matched each TRBV and TRBJ gene. MiXCR, run by TCRdb on the multiplex PCR reads, gives a single entry per CDR3 protein. This sample has about 13,000 distinct CDR3 sequences, with 40% to 45% found just once. From germline, CDR1 is MRHNA and CDR2 SNTAGT. V lost 6 bases, J lost 2 bases, and 6 bases stayed unmatched. The CDR3 consists of 16 residues. V gene TRBV6-4 combines with J gene TRBJ2-3; 12 bases fit TRBD2. Sequencing used PBMCs, obtained before or after stereotactic body radiation therapy (not recorded which). This receptor was obtained from a donor over 45 with non-small cell lung cancer. The DNA for the CDR3 is TGTGCCAGCAGCCCTCGGACTAGCGGGATCACAGATACGCAGTATTTT. This encodes CASSPRTSGITDTQYF.